The sequence of this T cell receptor beta chain was determined in a study of blood T cell repertoires in COVID-19. Overall study context: Spain, Italy and the United States supplied samples that represented acute and convalescent COVID-19. PBMCs, B-cell-depleted T cells, or T cells provided the cDNA or gDNA that made up the material.

In the original analysis: How many nucleated cells were present was estimated from reference gene primer amplification. Method: immunoSEQ multiplex PCR; TCRdb's copy keeps in-frame clones and lacks some. V and J calls and clone size are those listed in that table; D and trimming were worked out from the DNA. Of 150,000 or so clones detected, 84% appear once; the ten largest clones hold 35% to 45%. About this clone itself: Other nucleotide sequences from this sample produce the same CDR3.

V dropped 6 bases and J dropped 4; count of bases not matched to a gene: 6. Germline CDR1 SNHLY, CDR2 FYNNEI. This CDR3 has 15 amino acids. The sequence was obtained from a human donor in a cohort sampled during active COVID-19. Material for sequencing was peripheral blood. The chain uses TRBV2 and TRBJ2-1; 10 nucleotides match TRBD2. DNA for the CDR3: TGTGCCAGCAGCTTCCTAGCGGGAGTATACAATGAGCAGTTCTTC. This codes for CASSFLAGVYNEQFF.